The next 2 T cell receptor beta chains were all read from a single sample in a study of blood T cell repertoires in COVID-19. Data came from immunoSEQ multiplex PCR; TCRdb stores just in-frame clones and leaves some out. The sample includes about 160,000 clones, approximately 80% of them seen just once. What was sequenced was peripheral blood. Receptor source: a woman of 80 years or more with acute or convalescent COVID-19.

The DNA for the CDR3 is TGTGCCAGCAGTGCGGGGACAGGCTATGGCTACACCTTC. Its protein product is CASSAGTGYGYTF. The chain couples TRBV6-2 or TRBV6-3 to TRBJ1-2; TRBD1 agrees at 8 bases. Germline values: CDR1 MNHEY, CDR2 SVGEGT. J lost 4 bases, V lost 5 bases, and 3 bases had no gene match. The CDR3 loop spans 13 amino acids.

The chain recombines TRBV30 with TRBJ2-1; the D is unclear. The germline gives CDR1 GTSNPN, CDR2 SVGIG (reference sequence). The CDR3 is 14 amino acids. The V end lost 0 bases, the J end lost 3 bases, and 9 bases lay between the germline ends. The CDR3 here is CAWSVPPGYNEQFF. The CDR3 DNA reads as TGTGCCTGGAGTGTACCTCCGGGCTACAATGAGCAGTTCTTC. The full variable domain, in which reference TRBV30 and TRBJ2-1 provide the parts outside the CDR3, is SQTIHQWPATLVQPVGSPLSLECTVEGTSNPNLYWYRQAAGRGLQLLFYSVGIGQISSEVPQNLSASRPQDRQFILSSKKLLLSDSGFYLCAWSVPPGYNEQFFGPGTRLTVL.